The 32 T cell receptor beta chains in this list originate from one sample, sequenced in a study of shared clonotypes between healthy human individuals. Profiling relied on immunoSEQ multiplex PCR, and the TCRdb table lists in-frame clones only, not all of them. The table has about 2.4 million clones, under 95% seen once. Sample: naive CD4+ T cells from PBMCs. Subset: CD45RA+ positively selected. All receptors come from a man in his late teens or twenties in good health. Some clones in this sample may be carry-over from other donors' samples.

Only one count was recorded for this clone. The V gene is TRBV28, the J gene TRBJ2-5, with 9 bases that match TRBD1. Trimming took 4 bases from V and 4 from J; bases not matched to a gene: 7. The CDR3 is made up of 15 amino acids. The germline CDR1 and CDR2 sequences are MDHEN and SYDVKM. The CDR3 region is CASSSRDRVAETQYF. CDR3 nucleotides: TGTGCCAGCAGTTCCCGGGACAGGGTAGCAGAGACCCAGTACTTC.

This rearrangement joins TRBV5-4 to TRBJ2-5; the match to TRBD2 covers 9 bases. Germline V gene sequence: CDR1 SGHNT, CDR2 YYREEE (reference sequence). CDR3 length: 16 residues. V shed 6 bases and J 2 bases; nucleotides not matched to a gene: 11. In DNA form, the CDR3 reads TGTGCCAGCACCTACACGACTAGCGGAATTCAAGAGACCCAGTACTTC. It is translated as CASTYTTSGIQETQYF.

For the CDR3, the DNA is TGTGCCAGCAGCGCCCCGGGGGGCGGGCCCCCTTTGACGAGATACAATGAGCAGTTCTTC. It translates to CASSAPGGGPPLTRYNEQFF. The chain links TRBV6-4 to TRBJ2-1; D may be TRBD2 (7 bases). Trimming removed 6 bases from V and 4 bases from J, with 31 bases in between. The CDR3 is 20 amino acids. The germline CDR1 and CDR2 sequences are MRHNA and SNTAGT.

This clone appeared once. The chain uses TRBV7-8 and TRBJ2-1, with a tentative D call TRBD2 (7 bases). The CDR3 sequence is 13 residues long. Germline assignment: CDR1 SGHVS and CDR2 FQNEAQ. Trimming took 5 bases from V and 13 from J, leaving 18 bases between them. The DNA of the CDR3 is TGTGCCAGCAGCCCCATGGGGGCGGGAGTTCAGTTCTTC. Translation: CASSPMGAGVQFF.

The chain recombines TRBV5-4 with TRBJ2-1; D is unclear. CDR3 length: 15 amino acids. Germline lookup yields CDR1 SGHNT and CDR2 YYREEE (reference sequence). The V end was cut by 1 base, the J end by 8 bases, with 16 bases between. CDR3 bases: TGTGCCAGCAGCTTGACAAACCCACCGGTCGATGAGCAGTTCTTC. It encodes CASSLTNPPVDEQFF.

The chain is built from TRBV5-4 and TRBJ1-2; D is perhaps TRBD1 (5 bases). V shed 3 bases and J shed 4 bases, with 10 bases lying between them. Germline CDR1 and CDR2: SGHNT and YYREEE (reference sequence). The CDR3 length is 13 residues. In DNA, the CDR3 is TGTGCCAGCAGCTCCGACGGGACCTATGGCTACACCTTC. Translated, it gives CASSSDGTYGYTF. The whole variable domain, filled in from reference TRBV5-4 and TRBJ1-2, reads ETGVTQSPTHLIKTRGQQVTLRCSSQSGHNTVSWYQQALGQGPQFIFQYYREEENGRGNFPPRFSGLQFPNYSSELNVNALELDDSALYLCASSSDGTYGYTFGSGTRLTVV.

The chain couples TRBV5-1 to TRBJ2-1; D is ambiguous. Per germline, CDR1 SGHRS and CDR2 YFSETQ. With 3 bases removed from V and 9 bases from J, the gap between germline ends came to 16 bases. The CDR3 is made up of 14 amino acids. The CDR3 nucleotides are TGCGCCAGCAGCTCCGAAGCTACTTCAAGTGAGCAGTTCTTC. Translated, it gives CASSSEATSSEQFF.

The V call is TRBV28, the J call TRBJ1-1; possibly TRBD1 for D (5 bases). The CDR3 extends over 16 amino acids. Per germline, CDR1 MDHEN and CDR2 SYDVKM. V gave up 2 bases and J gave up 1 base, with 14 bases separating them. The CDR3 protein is CASSLRNGAGNTEAFF. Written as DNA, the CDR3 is TGTGCCAGCAGTTTAAGGAATGGGGCAGGGAACACTGAAGCTTTCTTT.

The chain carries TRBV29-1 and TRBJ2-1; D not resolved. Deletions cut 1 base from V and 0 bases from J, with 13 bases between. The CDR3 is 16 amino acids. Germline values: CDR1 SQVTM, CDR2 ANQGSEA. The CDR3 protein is CSVEVGRADSYNEQFF. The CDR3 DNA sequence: TGCAGCGTTGAAGTCGGCCGGGCGGACTCCTACAATGAGCAGTTCTTC.

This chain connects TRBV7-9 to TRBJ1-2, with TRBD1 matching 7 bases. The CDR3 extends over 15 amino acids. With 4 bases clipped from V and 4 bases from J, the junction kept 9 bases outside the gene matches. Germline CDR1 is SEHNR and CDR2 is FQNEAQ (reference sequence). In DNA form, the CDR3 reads TGTGCCAGCAGCTACAGACAGGGACTCCCCTATGGCTACACCTTC. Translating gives CASSYRQGLPYGYTF.

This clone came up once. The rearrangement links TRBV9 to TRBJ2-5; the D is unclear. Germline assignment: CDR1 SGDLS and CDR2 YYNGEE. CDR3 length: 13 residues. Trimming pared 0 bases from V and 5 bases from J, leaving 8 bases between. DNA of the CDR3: TGTGCCAGCAGCGTAGGGAGTTCGGAGACCCAGTACTTC. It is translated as CASSVGSSETQYF.

CDR3 loop: CASSQDRAPQYEQFF. The CDR3 DNA follows: TGTGCCAGCAGCCAAGACAGGGCCCCTCAGTATGAGCAGTTCTTC. The genes are TRBV4-2 and TRBJ2-1; perhaps TRBD1 as D (5 bases). V was trimmed by 0 bases and J by 8 bases, leaving 14 bases between them. In germline, CDR1 is LGHNA, CDR2 YNFKEQ. This CDR3 spans 15 amino acids.

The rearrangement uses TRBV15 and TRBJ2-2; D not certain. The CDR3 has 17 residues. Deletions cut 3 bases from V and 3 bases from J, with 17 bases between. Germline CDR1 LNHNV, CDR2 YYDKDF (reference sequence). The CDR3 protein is CATSSVWRGRYTGELFF. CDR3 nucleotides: TGTGCCACCAGCAGCGTCTGGCGAGGCCGATACACCGGGGAGCTGTTTTTT.

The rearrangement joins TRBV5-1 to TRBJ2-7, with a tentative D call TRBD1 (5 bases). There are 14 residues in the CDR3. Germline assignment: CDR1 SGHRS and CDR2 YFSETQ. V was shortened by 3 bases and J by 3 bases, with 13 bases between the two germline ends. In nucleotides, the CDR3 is TGCGCCAGCAGCTGGGGCCCTCTGGTCTACGAGCAGTACTTC. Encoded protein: CASSWGPLVYEQYF. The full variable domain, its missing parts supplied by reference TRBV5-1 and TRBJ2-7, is KAGVTQTPRYLIKTRGQQVTLSCSPISGHRSVSWYQQTPGQGLQFLFEYFSETQRNKGNFPGRFSGRQFSNSRSEMNVSTLELGDSALYLCASSWGPLVYEQYFGPGTRLTVT.

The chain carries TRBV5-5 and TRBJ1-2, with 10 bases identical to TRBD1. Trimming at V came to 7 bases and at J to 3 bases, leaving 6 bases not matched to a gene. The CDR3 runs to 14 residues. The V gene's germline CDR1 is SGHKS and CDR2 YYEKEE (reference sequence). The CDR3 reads CASRAGTGDYGYTF. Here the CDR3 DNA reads TGTGCCAGCCGAGCCGGGACAGGGGACTATGGCTACACCTTC.

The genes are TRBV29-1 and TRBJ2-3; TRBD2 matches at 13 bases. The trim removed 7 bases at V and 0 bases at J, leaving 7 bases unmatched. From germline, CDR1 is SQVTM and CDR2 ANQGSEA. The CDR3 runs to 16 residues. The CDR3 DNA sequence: TGCAGCGCAAAGGGACTAGCGGGAACTAGCACAGATACGCAGTATTTT. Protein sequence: CSAKGLAGTSTDTQYF.

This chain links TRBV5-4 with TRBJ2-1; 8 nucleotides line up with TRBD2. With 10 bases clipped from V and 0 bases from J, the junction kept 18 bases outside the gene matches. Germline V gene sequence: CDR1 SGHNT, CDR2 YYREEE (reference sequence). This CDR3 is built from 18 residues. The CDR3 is CAWPRVAGIPSSYNEQFF. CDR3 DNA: TGTGCCTGGCCAAGGGTAGCGGGGATTCCAAGCTCCTACAATGAGCAGTTCTTC.

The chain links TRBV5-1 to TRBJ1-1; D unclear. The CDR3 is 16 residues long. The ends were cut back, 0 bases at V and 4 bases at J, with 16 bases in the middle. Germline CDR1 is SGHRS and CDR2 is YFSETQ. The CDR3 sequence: CASSLAGSQVSTEAFF. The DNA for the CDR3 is TGCGCCAGCAGCTTGGCCGGGAGTCAAGTGAGCACTGAAGCTTTCTTT.

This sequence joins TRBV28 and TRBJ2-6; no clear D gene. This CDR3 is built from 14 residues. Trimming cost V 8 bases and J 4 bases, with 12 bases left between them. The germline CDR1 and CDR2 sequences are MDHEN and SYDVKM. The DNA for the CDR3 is TGTGCCAGCCTCGCCCGGCCCGGGGCCAACGTCCTGACTTTC. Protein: CASLARPGANVLTF.

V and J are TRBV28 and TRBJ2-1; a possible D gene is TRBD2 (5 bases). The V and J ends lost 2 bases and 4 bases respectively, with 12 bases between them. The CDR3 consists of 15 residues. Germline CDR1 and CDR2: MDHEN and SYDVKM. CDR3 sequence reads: CASSLASLEYNEQFF. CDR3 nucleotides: TGTGCCAGCAGTTTAGCCTCACTAGAGTACAATGAGCAGTTCTTC.

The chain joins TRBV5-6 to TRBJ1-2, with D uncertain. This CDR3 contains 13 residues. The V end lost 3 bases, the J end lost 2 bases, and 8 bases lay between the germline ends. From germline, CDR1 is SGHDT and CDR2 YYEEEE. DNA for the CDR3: TGTGCCAGCAGCTACAGAGGAAACTATGGCTACACCTTC. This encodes CASSYRGNYGYTF.

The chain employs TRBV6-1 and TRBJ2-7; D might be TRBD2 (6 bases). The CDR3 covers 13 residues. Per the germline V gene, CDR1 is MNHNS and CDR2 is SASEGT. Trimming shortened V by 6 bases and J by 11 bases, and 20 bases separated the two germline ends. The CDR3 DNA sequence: TGTGCCAGCAGCGCGGGACCCCAGTTGAATGAGTACTTC. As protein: CASSAGPQLNEYF.

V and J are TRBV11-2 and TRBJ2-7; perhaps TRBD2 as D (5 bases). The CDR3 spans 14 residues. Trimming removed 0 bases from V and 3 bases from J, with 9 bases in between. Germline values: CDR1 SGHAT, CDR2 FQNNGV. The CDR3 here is CASSLDLGGYEQYF. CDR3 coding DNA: TGTGCCAGCAGCTTAGATCTCGGAGGCTACGAGCAGTACTTC.

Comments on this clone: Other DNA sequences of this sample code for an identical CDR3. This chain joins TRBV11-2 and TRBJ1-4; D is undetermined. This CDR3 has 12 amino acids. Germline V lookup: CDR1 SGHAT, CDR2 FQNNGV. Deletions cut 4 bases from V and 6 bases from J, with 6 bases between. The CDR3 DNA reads TGTGCCAGCAGCTCTTTACATGAAAAACTGTTTTTT. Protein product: CASSSLHEKLFF.

The CDR3 reads CASSSSPIPREQYF. The CDR3 nucleotides read TGTGCCAGCAGCTCATCTCCTATCCCTCGCGAGCAGTACTTC. The J gene is TRBJ2-7, the V gene TRBV7-9; D ambiguous. This CDR3 contains 14 residues. CDR1 is SEHNR, CDR2 FQNEAQ, per germline (reference sequence). Trimming removed 4 bases from V and 6 bases from J, with 16 bases in between.

The chain's CDR3 is CASGLVGLAGGDSYNEQFF. In DNA, the CDR3 is TGTGCTAGTGGTTTGGTGGGACTAGCGGGAGGCGATTCCTACAATGAGCAGTTCTTC. This chain joins TRBV12-5 and TRBJ2-1; the match to TRBD2 covers 15 bases. The CDR3 extends over 19 amino acids. The trim removed 0 bases at V and 1 base at J, leaving 4 bases unmatched. The germline CDR1 and CDR2 sequences are LGHNT and FRNRAP.

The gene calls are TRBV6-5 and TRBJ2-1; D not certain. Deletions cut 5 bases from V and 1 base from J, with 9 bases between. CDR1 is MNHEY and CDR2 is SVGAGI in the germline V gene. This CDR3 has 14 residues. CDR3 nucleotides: TGTGCCAGCAGTGAGTATAGGTCCTACAATGAGCAGTTCTTC. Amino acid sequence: CASSEYRSYNEQFF.

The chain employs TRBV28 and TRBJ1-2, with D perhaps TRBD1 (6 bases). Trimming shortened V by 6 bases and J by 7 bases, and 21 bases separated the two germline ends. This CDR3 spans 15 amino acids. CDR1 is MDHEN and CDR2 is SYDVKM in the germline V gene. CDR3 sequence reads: CASRTRQELVAGYTF. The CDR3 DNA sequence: TGTGCCAGCAGGACCCGACAGGAGCTTGTTGCTGGCTACACCTTC.

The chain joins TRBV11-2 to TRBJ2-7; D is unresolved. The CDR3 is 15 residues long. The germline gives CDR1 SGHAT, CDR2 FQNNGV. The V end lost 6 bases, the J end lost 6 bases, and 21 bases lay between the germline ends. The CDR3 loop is CASSYSLAGRLEQYF. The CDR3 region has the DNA TGTGCCAGCAGTTACTCTTTGGCCGGCCGCCTCGAGCAGTACTTC.

CDR3 DNA sequence: TGTGCCAGCAGCGAGGAACGACAGGCCCACACTGAAGCTTTCTTT. This encodes CASSEERQAHTEAFF. The chain links TRBV7-8 to TRBJ1-1; weak D call: TRBD1 (6 bases). Looked up from germline, CDR1 is SGHVS and CDR2 is FQNEAQ. V shed 5 bases and J shed 3 bases, with 16 bases lying between them. CDR3 length: 15 amino acids.

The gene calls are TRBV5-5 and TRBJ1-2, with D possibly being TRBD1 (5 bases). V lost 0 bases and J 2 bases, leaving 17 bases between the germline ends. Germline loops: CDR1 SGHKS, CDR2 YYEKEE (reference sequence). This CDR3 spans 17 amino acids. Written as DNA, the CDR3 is TGTGCCAGCAGCTTGGAAGGGGTTGCAGGGTTCAACTATGGCTACACCTTC. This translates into CASSLEGVAGFNYGYTF.

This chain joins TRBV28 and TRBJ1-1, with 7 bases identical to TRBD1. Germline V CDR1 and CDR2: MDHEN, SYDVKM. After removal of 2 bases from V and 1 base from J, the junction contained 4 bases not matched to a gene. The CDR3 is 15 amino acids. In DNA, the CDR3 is TGTGCCAGCAGTTTACCCGGACAGGCGAACACTGAAGCTTTCTTT. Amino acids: CASSLPGQANTEAFF.